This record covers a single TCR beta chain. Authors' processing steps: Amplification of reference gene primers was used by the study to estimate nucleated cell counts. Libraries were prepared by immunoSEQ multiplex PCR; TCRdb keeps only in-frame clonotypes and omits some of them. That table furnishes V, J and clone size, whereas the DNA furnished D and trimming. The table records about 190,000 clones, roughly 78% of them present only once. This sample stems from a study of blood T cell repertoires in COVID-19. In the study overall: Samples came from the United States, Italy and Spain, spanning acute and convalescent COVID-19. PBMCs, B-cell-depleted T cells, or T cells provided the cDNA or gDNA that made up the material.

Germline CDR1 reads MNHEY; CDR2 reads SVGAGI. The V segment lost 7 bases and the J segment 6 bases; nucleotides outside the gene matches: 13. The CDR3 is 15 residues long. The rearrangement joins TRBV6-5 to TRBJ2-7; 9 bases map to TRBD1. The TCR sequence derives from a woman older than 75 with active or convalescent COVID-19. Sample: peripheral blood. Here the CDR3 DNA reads TGTGCCAGCAACCCGGGACAGGGTCCCTCGGGCGAGCAGTACTTC. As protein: CASNPGQGPSGEQYF.